These 3 T cell receptor beta chains were all obtained from the same sample, sequenced in a study of blood T cells in healthy people across ages. Combining a sample-barcoded 5' primer with a J-beta primer mix, a second PCR ran for roughly 6 to 12 cycles. From the 5' RACE reads, TCRdb called clonotypes with MiXCR, one entry per CDR3 protein. The table has about 1.1 million distinct CDR3 sequences, roughly two fifths seen once. The sequenced sample consisted of blood. All receptors derive from a man younger than 35 in good health.

The chain carries TRBV19 and TRBJ1-6; D gene uncertain. Germline CDR1 and CDR2: LNHDA and SQIVND (reference sequence). The CDR3 is made up of 14 amino acids. V lost 3 bases and J 4 bases, leaving 7 bases between the germline ends. The CDR3, as DNA: TGTGCCAGTAGTATCGCACGGTATAATTCACCCCTCCACTTT. Its protein product is CASSIARYNSPLHF.

The chain carries TRBV7-2 and TRBJ2-7; either TRBD1 or TRBD2 may supply D (5 bases each). CDR3 length: 13 amino acids. The germline V gene has CDR1 SGHTA and CDR2 FQGNSA. V was trimmed by 2 bases and J by 6 bases, leaving 11 bases between them. CDR3 region: CASSLSGTGEQYF. The CDR3 DNA is TGTGCCAGCAGCTTATCTGGGACCGGCGAGCAGTACTTC. The variable domain in full, with the rest retrieved from reference TRBV7-2 and TRBJ2-7, is GAGVSQSPSNKVTEKGKDVELRCDPISGHTALYWYRQSLGQGLEFLIYFQGNSAPDKSGLPSDRFSAERTGGSVSTLTIQRTQQEDSAVYLCASSLSGTGEQYFGPGTRLTVT.

There are a few counts of this clonotype. This chain links TRBV12-5 with TRBJ1-2; D gene unclear. The CDR3 runs 15 residues. V was trimmed by 0 bases and J by 6 bases, leaving 14 bases between them. The germline V gene encodes CDR1 LGHNT and CDR2 FRNRAP. Here the CDR3 DNA reads TGTGCTAGTGGTTTGGTACTGCGGCGTCTGGATGGCTACACCTTC. It yields the protein CASGLVLRRLDGYTF.